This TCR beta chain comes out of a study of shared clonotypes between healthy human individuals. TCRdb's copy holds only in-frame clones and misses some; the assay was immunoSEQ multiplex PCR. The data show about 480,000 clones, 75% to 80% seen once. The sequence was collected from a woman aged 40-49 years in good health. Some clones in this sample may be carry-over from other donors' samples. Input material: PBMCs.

CDR3 protein: CASSRWTSGFNEQFF. In nucleotides, the CDR3 is TGTGCCAGCAGCCGATGGACTAGCGGGTTCAATGAGCAGTTCTTC. The chain has TRBV7-9 and TRBJ2-1, with 11 bases that match TRBD2. The CDR3 is made up of 15 amino acids. V was pared by 5 bases and J by 6 bases, with 6 bases of the junction left unmatched. Per the germline V gene, CDR1 is SEHNR and CDR2 is FQNEAQ (reference sequence).